The TCR beta chain under discussion was sequenced for a study of blood T cells in healthy people across ages. Study background: Template switching captured about one barcoded beta molecule per two T cells. General study results and limits: There was no known CMV status for donors, so expanded clonotype changes were possibly confounded. Leaving the PBMCs unsorted stopped any conclusive comparison of naive versus antigen-experienced cells.

The total RNA that was extracted per sample amounted to at least 5.5 micrograms. This clonotype was counted only a few times. No antigen is known for it. Alongside a J-beta primer mix, a sample-barcoded 5' primer served in a second PCR lasting about 6 to 12 cycles. Using its own MiXCR run on the 5' RACE reads, TCRdb lists one record per CDR3 protein. Of approximately 680,000 distinct CDR3 sequences listed, approximately 30% are singletons. V lost 6 bases and J lost 2, with 14 bases in between. The CDR3 is made up of 15 amino acids. The germline V gene encodes CDR1 SGHTS and CDR2 YDEGEE. The TCR sequence derives from a woman at least 80 years old in good health. The chain uses TRBV5-8 and TRBJ2-2; D is unclear. The sequenced material came from blood. The CDR3 sequence is CASISPGPNTGELFF. CDR3 nucleotides: TGTGCCAGCATCTCCCCAGGACCTAACACCGGGGAGCTGTTTTTT.